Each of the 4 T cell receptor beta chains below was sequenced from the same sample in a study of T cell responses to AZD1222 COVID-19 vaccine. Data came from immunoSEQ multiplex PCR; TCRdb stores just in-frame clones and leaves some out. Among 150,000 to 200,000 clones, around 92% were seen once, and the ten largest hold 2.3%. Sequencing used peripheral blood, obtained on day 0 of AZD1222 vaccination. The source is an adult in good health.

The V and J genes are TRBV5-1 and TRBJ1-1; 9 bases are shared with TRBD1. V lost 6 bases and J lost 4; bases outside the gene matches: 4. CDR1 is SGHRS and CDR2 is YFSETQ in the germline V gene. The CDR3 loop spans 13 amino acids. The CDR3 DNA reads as TGCGCCAGCAAGGACAGGGGAAGCACTGAAGCTTTCTTT. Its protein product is CASKDRGSTEAFF.

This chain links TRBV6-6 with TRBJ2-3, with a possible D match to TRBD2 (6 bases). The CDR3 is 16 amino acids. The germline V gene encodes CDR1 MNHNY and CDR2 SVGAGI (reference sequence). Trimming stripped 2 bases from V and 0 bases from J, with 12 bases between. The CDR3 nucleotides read TGTGCCAGCAGTTACCCGCGGGGCGCTAGCACAGATACGCAGTATTTT. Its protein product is CASSYPRGASTDTQYF.

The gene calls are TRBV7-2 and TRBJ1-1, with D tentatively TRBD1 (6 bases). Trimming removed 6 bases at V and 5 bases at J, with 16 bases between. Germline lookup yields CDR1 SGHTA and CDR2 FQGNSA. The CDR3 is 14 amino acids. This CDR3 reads CASSTGWQETEAFF. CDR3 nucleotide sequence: TGTGCCAGCAGTACAGGGTGGCAGGAAACTGAAGCTTTCTTT.

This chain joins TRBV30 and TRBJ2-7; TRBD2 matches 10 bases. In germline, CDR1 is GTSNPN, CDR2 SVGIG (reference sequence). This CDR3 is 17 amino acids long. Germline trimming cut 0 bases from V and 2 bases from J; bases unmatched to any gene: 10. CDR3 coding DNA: TGTGCCTGGAGTGTACCGTCTGGACTAGCGGTTACCTACGAGCAGTACTTC. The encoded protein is CAWSVPSGLAVTYEQYF.